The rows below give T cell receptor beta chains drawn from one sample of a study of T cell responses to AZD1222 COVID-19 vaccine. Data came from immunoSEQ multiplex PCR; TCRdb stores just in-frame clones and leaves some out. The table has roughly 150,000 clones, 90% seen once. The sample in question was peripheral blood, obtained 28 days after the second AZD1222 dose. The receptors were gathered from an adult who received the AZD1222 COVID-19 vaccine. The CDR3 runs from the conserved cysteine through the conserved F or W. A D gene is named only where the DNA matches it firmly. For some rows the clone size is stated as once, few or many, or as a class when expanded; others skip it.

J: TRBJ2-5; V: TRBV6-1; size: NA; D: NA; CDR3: CASSEGGLGETQYF; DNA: TGTGCCAGCAGTGAAGGGGGGCTGGGAGAGACCCAGTACTTC
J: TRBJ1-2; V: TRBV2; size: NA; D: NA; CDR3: CASSEVPLSQDPHF; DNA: TGTGCCAGCAGTGAAGTCCCGCTCTCACAGGATCCCCACTTC
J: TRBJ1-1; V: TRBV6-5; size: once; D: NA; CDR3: CAIKTANTEAFF; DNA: TGTGCCATTAAGACAGCGAACACTGAAGCTTTCTTT
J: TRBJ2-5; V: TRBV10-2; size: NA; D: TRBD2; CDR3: CASSESGLAGGQETQYF; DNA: TGCGCCAGCAGTGAGTCGGGACTAGCGGGGGGACAAGAGACCCAGTACTTC
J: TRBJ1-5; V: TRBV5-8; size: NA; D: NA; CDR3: CASSPRTGLSNQPQHF; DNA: TGTGCCAGCAGCCCACGGACGGGCCTTAGCAATCAGCCCCAGCATTTT
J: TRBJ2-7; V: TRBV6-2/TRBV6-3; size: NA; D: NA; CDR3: CASSYEVAYEQYF; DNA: TGTGCCAGCAGTTACGAGGTGGCCTACGAGCAGTACTTC
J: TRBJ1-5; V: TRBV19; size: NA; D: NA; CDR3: CASSIGREGNQPQHF; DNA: TGTGCCAGTAGTATAGGAAGGGAGGGTAATCAGCCCCAGCATTTT
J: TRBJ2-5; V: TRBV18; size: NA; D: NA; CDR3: CASSPPRAGTKTQYF; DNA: TGTGCCAGCTCACCACCTCGAGCAGGGACGAAGACCCAGTACTTC
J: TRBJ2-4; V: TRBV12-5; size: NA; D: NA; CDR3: CASGPFIAKNIQYF; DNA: TGTGCTAGTGGTCCCTTCATAGCCAAAAACATTCAGTACTTC
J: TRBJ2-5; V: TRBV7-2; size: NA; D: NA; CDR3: CASSFELLETQYF; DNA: TGTGCCAGCAGCTTTGAGCTCCTGGAGACCCAGTACTTC